Sequencing of this T cell receptor (beta chain) was carried out in a study of cytomegalovirus exposure and HLA in healthy donors. Findings and caveats of the study: Diagnosis of cytomegalovirus status made by the classifier reportedly showed high specificity and sensitivity.

Donors consisted of healthy bone marrow donors. A word on this clone: The antigen remains unidentified.

PCR involved 60 Vbeta and 13 Jbeta primers. Authors' methods: Per a later analysis, the number of unique TCR beta chains was around 80 million, of which 10 million to 11 million were shared. Using immunoSEQ multiplex PCR, the repertoire was profiled, and TCRdb retains in-frame clones only, with some absent. That table is the source of V, J and clone size, and D and trimming were worked out from the DNA. This table has approximately 150,000 clones, about 80% appearing once. The V gene's germline CDR1 is MGHRA and CDR2 YSYEKL. This CDR3 is built from 13 residues. Trimming took 5 bases from V and 4 from J, leaving 9 bases between them.

The chain recombines TRBV4-1 with TRBJ2-1, with a possible D match to TRBD2 (7 bases). The TCR originated in a woman younger than 30 in good health and CMV-seropositive. The sequencing input was PBMCs. This CDR3 is CASSRGGYNEQFF. The CDR3 bases are TGCGCCAGCAGCAGGGGGGGATACAATGAGCAGTTCTTC.